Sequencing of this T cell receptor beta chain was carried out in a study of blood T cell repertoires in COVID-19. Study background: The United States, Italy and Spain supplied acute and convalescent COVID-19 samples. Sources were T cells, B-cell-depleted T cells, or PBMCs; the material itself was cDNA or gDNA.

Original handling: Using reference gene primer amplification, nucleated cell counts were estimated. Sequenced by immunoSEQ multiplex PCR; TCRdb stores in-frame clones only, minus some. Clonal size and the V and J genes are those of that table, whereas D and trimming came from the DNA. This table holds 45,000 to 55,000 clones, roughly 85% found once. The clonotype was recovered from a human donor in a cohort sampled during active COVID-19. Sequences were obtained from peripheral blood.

The CDR3 sequence is CASSGGARDTQYF. DNA of the CDR3: TGCGCCAGCAGCGGAGGGGCAAGGGATACGCAGTATTTT. The rearrangement uses TRBV5-1 and TRBJ2-3; possible D gene TRBD2, 6 bases. V lost 4 bases, J lost 6 bases, and 12 bases lay in between. This CDR3 is built from 13 residues. CDR1 SGHRS and CDR2 YFSETQ come from the germline V gene.